This T cell receptor beta chain comes out of a study of T-cell reconstitution after alpha-beta-depleted transplantation in children. General observations from the study: The origin of alpha-beta T cells about two months after transplant was reportedly several hundred expanded graft clones.

Unique molecular identifiers tagged the TCRbeta library. One entry per CDR3 protein, called by TCRdb with MiXCR from the PCR reads. The sample contains hundreds of thousands of distinct CDR3 sequences, roughly 10% of which appear only once. The junction had 2 bases not matched to a gene; V was cut back by 3 bases and J by 2 bases. Germline V gene lookup returns CDR1 KGHDR and CDR2 SFDVKD. The CDR3 covers 14 residues. On this clonotype: Its antigen remains unknown.

The sequence was obtained from a male patient aged 2 to 9 who had a stem cell transplant for chronic granulomatous disease, so the T cells may come from the graft donor. The chain is built from TRBV24-1 and TRBJ2-7; 8 bases fit TRBD2. This specimen was peripheral blood, taken 180 days after TCRalphabeta/CD19-depleted stem cell transplant. The CDR3 DNA reads as TGTGCCACCAGTGATGGGGGACTAGCCTACGAGCAGTACTTC. Its translation is CATSDGGLAYEQYF.